These 2 T cell receptor beta chains were sequenced from one sample in a study of shared clonotypes between healthy human individuals. Produced via immunoSEQ multiplex PCR; TCRdb's table is partial and in-frame only. Here the sample spans under 650,000 clones, almost 97% being singletons. The sequenced material came from naive CD4+ T cells sorted from blood. The subset: CD45RA+ positively selected. The source is a woman in her thirties in good health.

In regard to this clone: The sample holds other DNA sequences that translate to the same CDR3. The CDR3 sequence is CASSLLSGSSYNEQFF. The DNA of the CDR3 is TGCGCCAGCAGCTTACTAAGCGGGAGCTCCTACAATGAGCAGTTCTTC. This sequence joins TRBV5-1 and TRBJ2-1; 8 positions agree with TRBD2. This CDR3 spans 16 amino acids. Germline CDR1 SGHRS, CDR2 YFSETQ. J gave up 0 bases and V 2 bases, and 4 bases lay outside the gene matches.

This chain connects TRBV19 to TRBJ2-1; 7 nucleotides match TRBD1. The J segment lost 6 bases and the V segment lost 0 bases, leaving 5 bases of the junction unmatched. CDR3 length: 15 amino acids. The germline CDR1 and CDR2 sequences are LNHDA and SQIVND (reference sequence). The CDR3 sequence: CASSIDPRQGNEQFF. CDR3 sequence (DNA): TGTGCCAGTAGTATAGATCCACGACAGGGCAATGAGCAGTTCTTC.